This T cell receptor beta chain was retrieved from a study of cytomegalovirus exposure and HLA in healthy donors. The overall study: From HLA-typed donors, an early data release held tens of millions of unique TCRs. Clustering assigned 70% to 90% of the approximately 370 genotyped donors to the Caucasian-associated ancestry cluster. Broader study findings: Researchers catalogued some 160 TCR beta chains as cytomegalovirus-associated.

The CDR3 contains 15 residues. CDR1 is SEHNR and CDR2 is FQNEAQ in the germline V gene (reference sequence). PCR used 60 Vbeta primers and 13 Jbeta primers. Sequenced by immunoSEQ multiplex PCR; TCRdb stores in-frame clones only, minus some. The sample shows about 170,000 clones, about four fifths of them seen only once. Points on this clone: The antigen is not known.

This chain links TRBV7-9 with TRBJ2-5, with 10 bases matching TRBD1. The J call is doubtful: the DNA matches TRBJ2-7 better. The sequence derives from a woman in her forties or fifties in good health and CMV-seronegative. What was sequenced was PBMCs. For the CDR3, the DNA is TGTGCCAGCAGTTTACCGGGACAGGGGAGGTACGAGCAGTACTTC. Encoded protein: CASSLPGQGRYEQYF.